One and the same sample provided the 13 T cell receptor beta chains below, sequenced in a study of EBV T-cell therapy then PD-1 blockade in nasopharyngeal carcinoma. The data were produced by immunoSEQ multiplex PCR, yet TCRdb's version contains in-frame clones alone and is incomplete. The repertoire holds 15,000 or so clones, with over 80% as singletons. Their antigens are not known. Regarding treatment: AdE1-LMPpoly-expanded autologous EBV-specific T-cell therapy followed by anti-PD-1 nivolumab. Source: CD8+ T cells from blood, taken at day 0 from a patient whose treatment included autologous EBV-specific T cells and nivolumab. All receptors derive from a man aged 35-49 years with nasopharyngeal carcinoma.

This clone was recorded only once. This rearrangement joins TRBV7-9 to TRBJ1-5; D is undetermined. Germline CDR1 and CDR2: SEHNR and FQNEAQ (reference sequence). V was trimmed by 5 bases and J by 4 bases, leaving 12 bases between them. The CDR3 has 14 amino acids. The CDR3 is CASSPLVGNQPQHF. The CDR3 region has the DNA TGTGCCAGCAGCCCCCTCGTGGGGAATCAGCCCCAGCATTTT.

This clone is deemed medium-sized (0.01 to 0.1%). CDR3 nucleotides: TGTGCCAGCAGTTCATTTCAGATCAATCAGCCCCAGCATTTT. It encodes CASSSFQINQPQHF. The V gene is TRBV28, the J gene TRBJ1-5, with D unresolved. CDR3 length: 14 residues. Trimming cost V 4 bases and J 3 bases, with 10 bases left between them. Per germline, CDR1 MDHEN and CDR2 SYDVKM.

This clone was detected only once. The chain joins TRBV13 to TRBJ2-1, with D possibly being TRBD1 or TRBD2 (5 bases each). Germline V gene data show CDR1 as PRHDT and CDR2 as FYEKMQ (reference sequence). This CDR3 is 14 amino acids long. The V gene lost 5 bases and the J gene lost 6 bases, with 14 bases spanning the gap. CDR3 coding DNA: TGTGCCAGCAGCGGGGACCCCCAGCGCAATGAGCAGTTCTTC. It specifies CASSGDPQRNEQFF.

The V call is TRBV27, the J call TRBJ1-5, with D possibly matching TRBD1 (6 bases). This CDR3 spans 15 amino acids. V shed 6 bases and J shed 2 bases, with 14 bases lying between them. From germline, CDR1 is MNHEY and CDR2 SMNVEV (reference sequence). CDR3 sequence (DNA): TGTGCCAGCAGCACCGGGACAAAGGGCAATCAGCCCCAGCATTTT. This codes for CASSTGTKGNQPQHF.

CDR3 nucleotide sequence: TGCGCCAGCAGCTCGAACCCGACCCGAGTCATTCAGTACTTC. Translated, it gives CASSSNPTRVIQYF. The rearrangement joins TRBV5-1 to TRBJ2-4; D remains unclear. From germline, CDR1 is SGHRS and CDR2 YFSETQ. The CDR3 contains 14 residues. Trimming took off 3 bases at V and 9 bases at J, with 16 bases between the two ends.

The rearrangement uses TRBV5-6 and TRBJ2-7; D is unclear. Trimming took off 4 bases at V and 2 bases at J, with 13 bases between the two ends. Germline V gives CDR1 SGHDT, CDR2 YYEEEE. The CDR3 loop spans 14 amino acids. The CDR3 is CASSGRTFAYEQYF. The CDR3 bases are TGTGCCAGCAGCGGTAGAACGTTTGCCTACGAGCAGTACTTC.

This chain links TRBV27 with TRBJ1-1; possible D gene TRBD1, 5 bases. The germline gives CDR1 MNHEY, CDR2 SMNVEV (reference sequence). The CDR3 length is 13 residues. The V end was cut by 3 bases, the J end by 1 base, with 6 bases between. Here the CDR3 reads CASSFGANTEAFF. The CDR3 DNA follows: TGTGCCAGCAGTTTTGGGGCGAACACTGAAGCTTTCTTT.

About this clone: Other DNA sequences in this specimen translate into the identical CDR3. The V gene is TRBV6-4, the J gene TRBJ2-3; possible D gene TRBD2, 6 bases. The V end was cut by 4 bases, the J end by 2 bases, with 7 bases between. Per germline, CDR1 MRHNA and CDR2 SNTAGT. This CDR3 comprises 13 residues. The CDR3 DNA reads as TGTGCCAGCAGTGGGGGGGACACAGATACGCAGTATTTT. Protein product: CASSGGDTDTQYF.

The gene calls are TRBV4-1 and TRBJ1-2; 11 nucleotides line up with TRBD1. V was pared by 4 bases and J by 8 bases, with 3 bases of the junction left unmatched. From germline, CDR1 is MGHRA and CDR2 YSYEKL. CDR3 length: 13 residues. The CDR3 here is CASSLDRGLGYTF. In DNA, the CDR3 is TGCGCCAGCAGCCTGGACAGGGGGCTCGGCTACACCTTC.

The J gene is TRBJ2-5, the V gene TRBV7-6, with D possibly matching TRBD2 (6 bases). This CDR3 comprises 14 residues. The ends were cut back, 3 bases at V and 1 base at J, with 9 bases in the middle. Germline V CDR1 and CDR2: SGHVS, FNYEAQ. The CDR3 loop reads CASSLGGGQETQYF. The CDR3 bases are TGTGCCAGCAGCTTGGGGGGAGGCCAAGAGACCCAGTACTTC.

The chain couples TRBV24-1 to TRBJ2-3; 10 bases are shared with TRBD2. The junction had 2 bases not matched to a gene; V was cut back by 6 bases and J by 3 bases. Germline-derived CDR1 and CDR2 are KGHDR and SFDVKD. The CDR3 consists of 14 residues. The CDR3 bases are TGTGCCACCAGTCTGACTAGCGGGACAGATACGCAGTATTTT. This gives the protein CATSLTSGTDTQYF.

The gene calls are TRBV13 and TRBJ2-7, with TRBD2 as a possible D gene (6 bases). Germline loops: CDR1 PRHDT, CDR2 FYEKMQ (reference sequence). Trimming removed 4 bases from V and 4 bases from J, with 14 bases in between. The CDR3 contains 14 residues. The CDR3 DNA sequence: TGTGCCAGCAGCTCCCGGGAGAAGATTTACGAGCAGTACTTC. This sequence encodes CASSSREKIYEQYF. Full variable domain (rest looked up from reference TRBV13 and TRBJ2-7): AAGVIQSPRHLIKEKRETATLKCYPIPRHDTVYWYQQGPGQDPQFLISFYEKMQSDKGSIPDRFSAQQFSDYHSELNMSSLELGDSALYFCASSSREKIYEQYFGPGTRLTVT.

This clone was seen a single time. This CDR3 is also generated by other DNA sequences in the sample. The gene calls are TRBV5-1 and TRBJ2-5, with a possible D match to TRBD1 (6 bases). Trimming left V 0 bases short and J 4 bases short, with 16 bases between. Per germline, CDR1 SGHRS and CDR2 YFSETQ. The CDR3 loop spans 16 amino acids. CDR3 bases: TGCGCCAGCAGCTTGGCTGGTACAGGGTCGGCAGAGACCCAGTACTTC. Its translation: CASSLAGTGSAETQYF. Together with reference TRBV5-1 and TRBJ2-5, the CDR3 gives the full variable domain: KAGVTQTPRYLIKTRGQQVTLSCSPISGHRSVSWYQQTPGQGLQFLFEYFSETQRNKGNFPGRFSGRQFSNSRSEMNVSTLELGDSALYLCASSLAGTGSAETQYFGPGTRLLVL.